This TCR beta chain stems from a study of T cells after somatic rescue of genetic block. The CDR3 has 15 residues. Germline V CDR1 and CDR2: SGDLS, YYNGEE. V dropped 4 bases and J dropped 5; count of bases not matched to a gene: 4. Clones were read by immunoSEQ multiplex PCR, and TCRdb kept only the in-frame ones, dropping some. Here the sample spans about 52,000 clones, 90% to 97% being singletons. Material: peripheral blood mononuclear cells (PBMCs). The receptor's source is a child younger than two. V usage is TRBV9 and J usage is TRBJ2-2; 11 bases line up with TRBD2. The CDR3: CASSPRTSGTGELFF. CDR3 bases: TGTGCCAGCAGCCCACGGACTAGCGGGACCGGGGAGCTGTTTTTT.